This passage covers 15 T cell receptor beta chains from one sample sequenced in a study of T cell responses to AZD1222 COVID-19 vaccine. Using immunoSEQ multiplex PCR, the repertoire was profiled, and TCRdb retains in-frame clones only, with some absent. The data show about 190,000 clones, more than 80% seen once. The specimen was peripheral blood, collected on day 0 of AZD1222 vaccination. All receptors derive from an adult in good health.

The chain employs TRBV12-3 or TRBV12-4 and TRBJ2-5; perhaps TRBD2 as D (5 bases). V dropped 5 bases and J dropped 5 bases, with 9 bases sitting between them. The length of the CDR3 is 12 residues. The CDR3 DNA reads as TGTGCCAGCAGTACAACTAGGGAGACCCAGTACTTC. Translated: CASSTTRETQYF.

This clone was recorded only once. The chain is built from TRBV27 and TRBJ2-1; D gene uncertain. The V gene lost 3 bases and the J gene lost 9 bases, with 18 bases spanning the gap. Germline V gives CDR1 MNHEY, CDR2 SMNVEV (reference sequence). The CDR3 loop spans 15 amino acids. CDR3 DNA: TGTGCCAGCAGTTTGGATAAGGAAGGTCCGGGTGAGCAGTTCTTC. Encoded protein: CASSLDKEGPGEQFF.

The rearrangement uses TRBV29-1 and TRBJ1-2; 7 bases align to TRBD1. Germline CDR1 SQVTM, CDR2 ANQGSEA. The CDR3 extends over 17 amino acids. Trimming took 6 bases from V and 4 from J; bases not matched to a gene: 20. This chain's CDR3 is CSVKGERDRPFAYGYTF. DNA for the CDR3: TGCAGCGTAAAAGGCGAACGGGACAGACCTTTTGCCTATGGCTACACCTTC.

The rearrangement joins TRBV5-1 to TRBJ2-5, with D perhaps TRBD2 (6 bases). The CDR3 extends over 13 amino acids. Trimming shortened V by 4 bases and J by 4 bases, and 11 bases separated the two germline ends. CDR1 and CDR2 from the germline V gene are SGHRS and YFSETQ. The CDR3 region is CASSPPGGETQYF. Here the CDR3 DNA reads TGCGCCAGCAGCCCACCCGGGGGAGAGACCCAGTACTTC.

The chain is built from TRBV27 and TRBJ1-1; D unresolved. This CDR3 has 14 residues. V was cut by 0 bases and J by 5 bases, with 10 bases left in between. Germline CDR1 MNHEY, CDR2 SMNVEV (reference sequence). The CDR3 loop is CASSLSTVGTEAFF. In DNA form, the CDR3 reads TGTGCCAGCAGTTTATCCACAGTGGGGACTGAAGCTTTCTTT.

The V call is TRBV5-1, the J call TRBJ2-3, with TRBD1 as a possible D gene (6 bases). This CDR3 region has 14 residues. The germline V and J ends were trimmed by 1 base and 5 bases, with 11 bases remaining between them. CDR1 is SGHRS and CDR2 is YFSETQ in the germline V gene. The CDR3 spells CASSLTLRGDTQYF. CDR3 DNA sequence: TGCGCCAGCAGCTTGACGCTCAGGGGAGATACGCAGTATTTT.

CDR3 sequence reads: CASSLQGSGNTIYF. The CDR3 bases are TGCGCCAGCAGCCTACAGGGTAGCGGAAACACCATATATTTT. The V gene is TRBV5-1, the J gene TRBJ1-3, with D tentatively TRBD1 (6 bases). V dropped 4 bases and J dropped 4 bases, with 12 bases sitting between them. CDR1 is SGHRS, CDR2 YFSETQ, per germline. This CDR3 is 14 amino acids long.

This clone was found a few times. The J gene is TRBJ1-1, the V gene TRBV28; 10 nucleotides agree with TRBD1. The germline gives CDR1 MDHEN, CDR2 SYDVKM. Germline trimming cut 7 bases from V and 5 bases from J; bases unmatched to any gene: 16. The CDR3 is 17 amino acids. For the CDR3, the DNA is TGTGCCAGCAAAGCATCGACAGGGGGCGAATTATTTACTGAAGCTTTCTTT. Its translation: CASKASTGGELFTEAFF.

This clone was observed a few times. The chain links TRBV27 to TRBJ1-6; D might be TRBD1 (5 bases). There are 15 residues in the CDR3. Per germline, CDR1 MNHEY and CDR2 SMNVEV (reference sequence). The germline V and J ends were trimmed by 6 bases and 4 bases, with 13 bases remaining between them. The CDR3 loop is CASRLTAGYNSPLHF. In DNA, the CDR3 is TGTGCCAGCAGACTAACCGCAGGGTATAATTCACCCCTCCACTTT.

The chain combines TRBV11-2 with TRBJ2-1; D is possibly TRBD1 or TRBD2 (5 bases each). CDR1 is SGHAT, CDR2 FQNNGV, per germline. There are 18 residues in the CDR3. V lost 3 bases and J lost 0, with 18 bases in between. In DNA, the CDR3 is TGTGCCAGCAGCTTGTCCCCAGGGAGCTATAGCTCCTACAATGAGCAGTTCTTC. Its protein product is CASSLSPGSYSSYNEQFF.

This clone was observed once. CDR3: CASRSAGGVYNEQFF. The CDR3 DNA reads as TGTGCCAGCAGGTCAGCGGGGGGCGTCTACAATGAGCAGTTCTTC. The chain has TRBV27 and TRBJ2-1; 9 bases align to TRBD2. From germline, CDR1 is MNHEY and CDR2 SMNVEV (reference sequence). The trim removed 6 bases at V and 3 bases at J, leaving 6 bases unmatched. This CDR3 is built from 15 residues.

This clone was observed a single time. The chain has TRBV7-8 and TRBJ1-6; TRBD1 is a possible D gene (5 bases). In germline, CDR1 is SGHVS, CDR2 FQNEAQ. The CDR3 is 17 amino acids. The germline V and J ends were trimmed by 4 bases and 6 bases, with 19 bases remaining between them. CDR3: CASSSSPGRASNSPLHF. CDR3 nucleotides: TGTGCCAGCAGCTCGTCCCCAGGGAGGGCGAGTAATTCACCCCTCCACTTT.

The chain combines TRBV19 with TRBJ1-1; D gene ambiguous. Germline loops: CDR1 LNHDA, CDR2 SQIVND (reference sequence). The CDR3 runs to 13 residues. Trimming took off 4 bases at V and 10 bases at J, with 16 bases between the two ends. The DNA for the CDR3 is TGTGCCAGTAGTAACCCCGGTCCGTTGCCAGCTTTCTTT. It translates to CASSNPGPLPAFF.

The chain links TRBV7-8 to TRBJ2-7, with D hard to call. The CDR3 spans 14 residues. In germline, CDR1 is SGHVS, CDR2 FQNEAQ. V was clipped by 1 base and J by 1 base, with 8 bases between them. CDR3 in amino acids: CASSLVGSSYEQYV. CDR3 coding DNA: TGTGCCAGCAGCTTAGTGGGCAGTTCCTACGAGCAGTACGTC.

The rearrangement joins TRBV6-5 to TRBJ1-1; 9 bases agree with TRBD1. Trimming removed 6 bases from V and 4 bases from J; junction bases left unmatched: 9. CDR3 length equals 15 residues. Germline V gene lookup returns CDR1 MNHEY and CDR2 SVGAGI. For the CDR3, the DNA is TGTGCCAGCAGCCAACCGGGACAGGGTATCACTGAAGCTTTCTTT. It encodes CASSQPGQGITEAFF.